Listed below are T cell receptor beta chains from one sample, sequenced in a study of monozygotic twins with inflammatory bowel disease. Following a re-call of the 5' RACE reads, TCRdb has one entry per CDR3 protein and lacks DNA. The sample shows approximately 420,000 distinct CDR3 sequences, and around 2.4% sits with its ten largest clones. The sequenced material came from blood. The receptors here all came from a human donor with ulcerative colitis or Crohn's disease, or a healthy co-twin of an affected twin (not recorded which). The CDR3 runs from the conserved cysteine through the conserved F or W.

J	V	CDR3
TRBJ2-2	TRBV5-1	CASSMPSSTGELFF
TRBJ2-1	TRBV5-1	CASTEYNEQFF
TRBJ1-2	TRBV6-1	CASSPGQGLFYGYTF
TRBJ2-3	TRBV30	CAWSHAGDTQYF
TRBJ1-2	TRBV5-1	CASSVGRPGYTF
TRBJ2-7	TRBV27	CASRDPRRGSTYEQYF
TRBJ1-5	TRBV5-1	CASSRTGDENQPQHF
TRBJ1-6	TRBV10-3	CAISESNRDHHF
TRBJ2-2	TRBV6-5	CASSYSTLRQANTGELFF
TRBJ2-5	TRBV5-1	CASSSQPEETQYF
TRBJ2-5	TRBV5-1	CASSIGVMPQQGETQYF
TRBJ2-2	TRBV6-2/TRBV6-3	CASSFSGGHRTGELFF
TRBJ2-1	TRBV3-1	CASSKEGLQNEQFF
TRBJ2-7	TRBV3-1	CASSQVRGQTFYEQYF
TRBJ2-1	TRBV4-2	CASGVGGPNEQFF
TRBJ2-7	TRBV20-1	CSPRGELALYEQYF
TRBJ1-1	TRBV10-3	CAISGRGGMNTEAFF
TRBJ2-1	TRBV7-9	CASSVSGTNNEQFF
TRBJ1-1	TRBV5-5	CASRGGVMEAFF
TRBJ2-2	TRBV5-5	CASSFPRRVANTGELFF
TRBJ2-5	TRBV12-3/TRBV12-4	CASSSLAGGGQETQYF
TRBJ2-1	TRBV5-1	CASSLARSGGADEQFF
TRBJ2-1	TRBV19	CASSIAGVLNEQFF